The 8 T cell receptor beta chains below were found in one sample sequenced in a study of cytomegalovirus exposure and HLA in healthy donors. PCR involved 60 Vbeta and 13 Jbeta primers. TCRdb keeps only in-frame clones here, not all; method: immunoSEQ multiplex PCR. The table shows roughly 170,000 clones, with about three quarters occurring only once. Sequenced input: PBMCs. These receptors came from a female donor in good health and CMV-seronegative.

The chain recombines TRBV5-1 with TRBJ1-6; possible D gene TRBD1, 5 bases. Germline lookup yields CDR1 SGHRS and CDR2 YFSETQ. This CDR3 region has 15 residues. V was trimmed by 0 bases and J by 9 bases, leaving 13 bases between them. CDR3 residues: CASSLGDSPTSPLHF. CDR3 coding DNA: TGCGCCAGCAGCTTGGGAGACAGCCCCACTTCACCCCTCCACTTT.

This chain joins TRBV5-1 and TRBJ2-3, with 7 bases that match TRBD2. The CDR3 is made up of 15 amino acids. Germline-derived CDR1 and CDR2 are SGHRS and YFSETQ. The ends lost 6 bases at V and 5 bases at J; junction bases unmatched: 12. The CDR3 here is CASTHGRELLDTQYF. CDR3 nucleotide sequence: TGCGCCAGCACCCACGGGCGGGAGTTATTAGATACGCAGTATTTT.

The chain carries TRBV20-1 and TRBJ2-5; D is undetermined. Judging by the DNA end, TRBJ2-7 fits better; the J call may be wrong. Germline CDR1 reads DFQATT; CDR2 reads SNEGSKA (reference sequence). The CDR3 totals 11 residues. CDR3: CSARSSYEQYF. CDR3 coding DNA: TGCAGTGCTAGGTCCTCCTACGAGCAGTACTTC.

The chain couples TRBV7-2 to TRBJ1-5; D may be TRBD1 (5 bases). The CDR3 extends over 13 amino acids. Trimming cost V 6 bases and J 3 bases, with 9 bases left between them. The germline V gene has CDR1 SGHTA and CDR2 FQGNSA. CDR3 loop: CASSRQTNQPQHF. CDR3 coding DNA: TGTGCCAGCAGTCGACAGACCAATCAGCCCCAGCATTTT. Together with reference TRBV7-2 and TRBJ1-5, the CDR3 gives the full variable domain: GAGVSQSPSNKVTEKGKDVELRCDPISGHTALYWYRQSLGQGLEFLIYFQGNSAPDKSGLPSDRFSAERTGGSVSTLTIQRTQQEDSAVYLCASSRQTNQPQHFGDGTRLSIL.

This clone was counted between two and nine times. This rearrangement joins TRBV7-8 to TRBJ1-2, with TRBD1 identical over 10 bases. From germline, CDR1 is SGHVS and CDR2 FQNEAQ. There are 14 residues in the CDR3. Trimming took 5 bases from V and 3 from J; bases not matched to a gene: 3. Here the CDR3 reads CASSQGQGYYGYTF. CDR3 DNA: TGTGCCAGCAGCCAGGGACAGGGGTACTATGGCTACACCTTC.

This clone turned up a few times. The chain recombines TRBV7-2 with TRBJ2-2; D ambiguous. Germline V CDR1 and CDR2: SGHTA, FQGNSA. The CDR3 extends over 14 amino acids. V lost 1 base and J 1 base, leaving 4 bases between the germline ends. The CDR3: CASSLGGNTGELFF. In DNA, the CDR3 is TGTGCCAGCAGCTTAGGCGGGAACACCGGGGAGCTGTTTTTT.

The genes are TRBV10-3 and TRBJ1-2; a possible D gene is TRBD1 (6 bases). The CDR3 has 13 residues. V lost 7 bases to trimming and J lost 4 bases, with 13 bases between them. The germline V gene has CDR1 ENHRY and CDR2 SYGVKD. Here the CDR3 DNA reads TGTGCCATCACCCAGGGGCAGGGCTATGGCTACACCTTC. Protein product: CAITQGQGYGYTF.

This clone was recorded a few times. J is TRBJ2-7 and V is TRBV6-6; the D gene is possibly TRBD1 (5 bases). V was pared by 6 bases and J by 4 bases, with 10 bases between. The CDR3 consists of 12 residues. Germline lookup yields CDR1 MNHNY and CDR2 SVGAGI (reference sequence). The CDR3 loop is CASSPGKYEQYF. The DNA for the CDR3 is TGTGCCAGCAGCCCAGGGAAGTACGAGCAGTACTTC.